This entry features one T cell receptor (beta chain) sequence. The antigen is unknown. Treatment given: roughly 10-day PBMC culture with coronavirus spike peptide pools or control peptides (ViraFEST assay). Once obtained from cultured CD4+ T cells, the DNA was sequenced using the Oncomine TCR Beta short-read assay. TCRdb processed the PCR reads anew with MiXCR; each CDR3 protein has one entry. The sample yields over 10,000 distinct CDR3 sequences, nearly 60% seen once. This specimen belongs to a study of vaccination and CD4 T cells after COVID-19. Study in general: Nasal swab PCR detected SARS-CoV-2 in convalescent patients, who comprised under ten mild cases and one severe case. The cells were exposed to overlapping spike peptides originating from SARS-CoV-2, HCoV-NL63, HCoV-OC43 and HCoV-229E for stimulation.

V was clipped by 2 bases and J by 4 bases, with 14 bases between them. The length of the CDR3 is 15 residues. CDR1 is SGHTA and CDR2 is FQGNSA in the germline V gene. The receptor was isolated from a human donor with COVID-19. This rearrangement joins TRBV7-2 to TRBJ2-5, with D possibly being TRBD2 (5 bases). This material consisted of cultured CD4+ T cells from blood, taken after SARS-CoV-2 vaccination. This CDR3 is CASSLFEESGETQYF. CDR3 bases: TGTGCCAGCAGCTTATTCGAGGAAAGCGGAGAGACCCAGTACTTC.